Listed below are T cell receptor beta chains from one sample, sequenced in a study of blood T cells in healthy people across ages. A single record per CDR3 protein comes from TCRdb applying MiXCR to the 5' RACE reads. The data show 1.2 million to 1.5 million distinct CDR3 sequences, roughly 64% seen once. Sequenced input: blood. Source of these receptors: a man aged 18 to 29 in good health. Both conserved end residues are part of each CDR3. A D gene is named only where the DNA matches it firmly. Only part of the rows carry a size: once, few, many, or a class if the clone is expanded.

j_call | clone_size | d_call | v_call | cdr3_aa | cdr3_nt
TRBJ1-1 | - | - | TRBV6-2/TRBV6-3 | CASSYVVGRGDEAFF | TGTGCCAGCAGTTATGTTGTGGGACGCGGGGACGAAGCTTTCTTT
TRBJ2-5 | - | - | TRBV27 | CASSLRTEVETQYF | TGTGCCAGCAGTCTAAGGACAGAGGTAGAGACCCAGTACTTC
TRBJ2-7 | - | TRBD2 | TRBV11-2 | CASSLGLAGTGVGEQYF | TGTGCCAGCAGCTTAGGCCTAGCGGGAACCGGCGTAGGCGAGCAGTACTTC
TRBJ1-5 | once | - | TRBV6-5 | CASSDSWRGAENNQPQHF | TGTGCCAGCAGTGACTCGTGGCGAGGTGCGGAGAACAATCAGCCCCAGCATTTT
TRBJ2-7 | - | - | TRBV6-2/TRBV6-3 | CASSYSWSSSPEQYF | TGTGCCAGCAGTTACTCGTGGTCTTCCAGCCCCGAGCAGTACTTC
TRBJ2-3 | - | - | TRBV15 | CATSGNAGWRDTQYF | TGTGCCACCAGCGGAAATGCCGGCTGGAGGGATACGCAGTATTTT
TRBJ1-2 | - | - | TRBV4-1 | CASSQDRGLANYGYTF | TGCGCCAGCAGCCAAGATCGGGGATTGGCTAACTATGGCTACACCTTC
TRBJ1-4 | - | TRBD1 | TRBV7-9 | CASSSGDSANEKLFF | TGTGCCAGCAGCTCGGGGGACAGTGCTAATGAAAAACTGTTTTTT
TRBJ2-7 | once | - | TRBV6-5 | CASSYAQGGGEQYF | TGTGCCAGCAGTTACGCGCAGGGAGGGGGTGAGCAGTACTTC
TRBJ2-2 | - | - | TRBV27 | CASSLEVAANTGELFF | TGTGCCAGCAGTTTAGAAGTAGCGGCGAACACCGGGGAGCTGTTTTTT
TRBJ2-1 | few | - | TRBV28 | CASSRVAWFF | TGTGCCAGCAGCCGGGTCGCTTGGTTCTTC
TRBJ2-7 | - | - | TRBV20-1 | CSARGGANYEQYF | TGCAGTGCTAGAGGAGGGGCGAACTACGAGCAGTACTTC
TRBJ2-1 | - | TRBD2 | TRBV9 | CASSVHTLAGGDHEQFF | TGTGCCAGCAGCGTACACACTCTAGCGGGAGGGGATCATGAGCAGTTCTTC
TRBJ2-1 | - | - | TRBV27 | CASWGGSEQFF | TGTGCCAGTTGGGGGGGCAGTGAGCAGTTCTTC
TRBJ2-7 | - | - | TRBV9 | CASSGGPALHEQYF | TGTGCCAGCAGCGGAGGTCCTGCCCTCCACGAGCAGTACTTC
TRBJ2-5 | few | - | TRBV21-1 | CASSKGSPGGSRTQYF | TGTGCCAGCAGCAAAGGGTCCCCAGGGGGCAGCCGGACCCAGTACTTC
TRBJ2-7 | - | - | TRBV15 | CATSRPGFEQYF | TGTGCCACCAGCAGACCCGGTTTCGAGCAGTACTTC
TRBJ2-3 | few | - | TRBV10-2 | CASSESSGPSTDTQYF | TGCGCCAGCAGTGAGTCGAGCGGACCTAGCACAGATACGCAGTATTTT
TRBJ2-5 | once | - | TRBV4-3 | CASSAQGQQETQYF | TGCGCCAGCAGCGCGCAGGGGCAGCAAGAGACCCAGTACTTC
TRBJ2-7 | - | - | TRBV5-6 | CASSLSFAGAYEQYF | TGTGCCAGCAGCTTGAGTTTCGCAGGAGCCTACGAGCAGTACTTC
TRBJ1-2 | - | TRBD1 | TRBV6-5 | CASSGGQGNTF | TGTGCCAGCAGTGGCGGACAGGGAAACACCTTC
TRBJ2-3 | - | - | TRBV3-1 | CASSRDKATDTQYF | TGTGCCAGCAGCCGGGACAAAGCCACAGATACGCAGTATTTT
TRBJ2-5 | few | TRBD2 | TRBV29-1 | CSVVVGQYTTAGGTYQETQYF | TGCAGCGTCGTGGTTGGTCAATACACAACAGCGGGAGGGACGTACCAAGAGACCCAGTACTTC
TRBJ2-7 | - | - | TRBV20-1 | CSAVLGTSSYNEQYF | TGCAGTGCTGTGTTGGGTACTAGCTCCTACAATGAGCAGTACTTC
TRBJ2-2 | - | TRBD1 | TRBV10-3 | CAISDPQGVDTGELFF | TGTGCCATCAGTGACCCACAGGGGGTCGACACCGGGGAGCTGTTTTTT
TRBJ2-5 | once | TRBD1 | TRBV29-1 | CSVLRGPGETQYF | TGCAGCGTCTTAAGGGGGCCAGGGGAGACCCAGTACTTC
TRBJ1-2 | - | - | TRBV12-3/TRBV12-4 | CASSPIMDGGGYTF | TGTGCCAGCAGTCCCATCATGGACGGCGGTGGCTACACCTTC
TRBJ1-4 | - | - | TRBV20-1 | CSANYLEKLFF | TGCAGTGCGAACTACCTTGAAAAACTGTTTTTT
TRBJ1-2 | few | - | TRBV6-2/TRBV6-3 | CASSPGFYGYTF | TGTGCCAGCAGTCCAGGCTTCTATGGCTACACCTTC
TRBJ1-4 | - | - | TRBV6-1 | CATATQGRFEKLFF | TGTGCCACAGCTACGCAGGGGCGCTTTGAAAAACTGTTTTTT
TRBJ2-7 | few | TRBD1 | TRBV12-3/TRBV12-4 | CASSRQGRSYEQYF | TGTGCCAGCAGTCGACAGGGGCGGTCCTACGAGCAGTACTTC
TRBJ2-3 | - | - | TRBV15 | CATSTEPVNADTQYF | TGTGCCACCAGCACCGAACCCGTGAACGCAGATACGCAGTATTTT
TRBJ1-2 | - | TRBD1 | TRBV6-6 | CASSYWDRESANYGYTF | TGTGCCAGCAGTTACTGGGACAGGGAATCGGCTAACTATGGCTACACCTTC
TRBJ2-1 | - | - | TRBV6-5 | CASTRQGGYNEQFF | TGTGCCAGCACCCGACAGGGAGGGTACAATGAGCAGTTCTTC
TRBJ1-1 | few | - | TRBV29-1 | CRGDTGSTEAFF | TGCAGGGGCGATACAGGATCCACTGAAGCTTTCTTT
TRBJ2-7 | - | TRBD2 | TRBV7-8 | CASSFRRGAGIEQYF | TGTGCCAGCAGCTTTAGGCGGGGGGCCGGGATCGAGCAGTACTTC
TRBJ1-2 | - | TRBD1 | TRBV12-3/TRBV12-4 | CASSRSTGQGYTF | TGTGCCAGCAGCCGCTCGACAGGGCAAGGCTACACCTTC
TRBJ2-3 | - | - | TRBV25-1 | CASNWGLTDTQYF | TGTGCCAGCAATTGGGGGCTCACAGATACGCAGTATTTT
TRBJ2-7 | few | - | TRBV6-4 | CASCSYRQPIYEQYF | TGTGCCAGTTGTTCTTATCGGCAGCCAATCTACGAGCAGTACTTC
TRBJ2-7 | - | TRBD1 | TRBV20-1 | CSASRQGFVSYEQYF | TGCAGTGCTTCACGACAGGGGTTTGTTTCCTACGAGCAGTACTTC
TRBJ1-5 | few | - | TRBV28 | CASSMVGPTLNQPQHF | TGTGCCAGCAGTATGGTAGGGCCGACACTCAATCAGCCCCAGCATTTT
TRBJ2-5 | - | - | TRBV6-5 | CASSTTLGGGPYF | TGTGCCAGCAGCACTACCCTAGGGGGGGGCCCGTACTTC
TRBJ2-1 | - | - | TRBV7-9 | CASSSPSPFF | TGTGCCAGCAGCTCACCTTCGCCGTTCTTC
TRBJ2-4 | - | - | TRBV21-1 | CASWDGVGKAKNIQYF | TGTGCCAGCTGGGACGGTGTGGGGAAAGCCAAAAACATTCAGTACTTC
TRBJ2-5 | - | - | TRBV9 | CASSVTTGKETQYF | TGTGCCAGCAGCGTAACCACAGGGAAAGAGACCCAGTACTTC
TRBJ2-7 | - | - | TRBV6-6 | CASTYSVPGPYEQYF | TGTGCCAGCACCTACTCCGTCCCTGGCCCCTACGAGCAGTACTTC